This T cell receptor beta chain was obtained from a study of blood T cell repertoires in COVID-19 (dated by TCRdb to 2018 to 2021). For context, the study as a whole: Collaborator samples came from the United States, Italy and Spain and covered acute and convalescent phases of COVID-19. Where HLA class I and class II types were available, the types were taken from metadata supplied by the sample provider, not from assay-based typing. The dataset comprised deeply sampled blood TCRbeta repertoires from subjects exposed to, actively infected with, or recovered from COVID-19. The material from the prospective study consisted of cDNA or gDNA derived from T cells, B-cell-depleted T cells, or PBMCs. The sample metadata nearly always contained a de-identified subject ID, COVID-19 status, age in years and sex. Samples came from the ongoing ImmuneRACE study (first 160 participants) plus 1,254 subjects from 6 global collaborators. The repertoires were released in a freely available public database meant as a resource for research on the immune response to SARS-CoV-2.

Remarks on this clone: Its antigen remains undetermined. The record has no base qualities; no much larger clone is one base away.

CDR3 length: 17 amino acids, cysteine to phenylalanine. Only the CDR3 DNA is retained, 51 bases long and in frame from the first base. Sequences SGHAT (CDR1) and FQNNGV (CDR2) are obtained from the germline V gene. V trim: 2 bases; J trim: 4 bases; unmatched bases: 8. Paper-wide results and their limitations: The quantity of clinical and demographic metadata differed by source and by participant and was supplied without curation.

A second Seattle source provided samples from volunteer blood donors who had recovered from COVID-19. Each collaborating institution followed its own protocols to collect whole blood in K2EDTA tubes. For TCRbeta analysis, collaborators shipped samples in one of three forms: frozen whole blood, isolated PBMCs, or DNA extracted from either of those sample types. TCRbeta CDR3 regions were amplified from genomic DNA using the immunoSEQ Assay, a bias-controlled multiplex PCR. The published analysis was carried out like this. Within the assay, amplification of reference gene primers was used to estimate how many nucleated cells each sample contained. To quantify the absolute abundance of each unique TCRbeta CDR3 rearrangement, sequence reads were collapsed and filtered. For each sample, productive Simpson clonality was calculated by taking the square root of Simpson's diversity index across productive rearrangements. TCRdb mirrors the immuneACCESS table, restricted to in-frame sequences. Some clones are absent from its copies; in checked studies, under half trace to an unresolved V gene, and the reason for the others is unknown. The V and J calls and clone size were taken over from that table, and D and trimming were inferred from the DNA. This sample comprises around 200,000 clones, approximately 87% of them detected only once. About 6.2% of the sample belongs to the ten largest clones.

The receptor's source is a man between 60 and 75 years old who had recovered from COVID-19. In this chain, TRBV11-2 is recombined with TRBJ2-3, and 11 bases in between align with TRBD2. Sequencing was performed on peripheral blood. The DNA is as follows: TGTGCCAGCAGCTTACAAGGGCTAGCGGGAGGAGCAGATACGCAGTATTTT. It encodes CASSLQGLAGGADTQYF. Supplemented by the reference TRBV11-2 and TRBJ2-3 proteins around the CDR3, the complete variable domain is EAGVAQSPRYKIIEKRQSVAFWCNPISGHATLYWYQQILGQGPKLLIQFQNNGVVDDSQLPKDRFSAERLKGVDSTLKIQPAKLEDSAVYLCASSLQGLAGGADTQYFGPGTRLTVL.